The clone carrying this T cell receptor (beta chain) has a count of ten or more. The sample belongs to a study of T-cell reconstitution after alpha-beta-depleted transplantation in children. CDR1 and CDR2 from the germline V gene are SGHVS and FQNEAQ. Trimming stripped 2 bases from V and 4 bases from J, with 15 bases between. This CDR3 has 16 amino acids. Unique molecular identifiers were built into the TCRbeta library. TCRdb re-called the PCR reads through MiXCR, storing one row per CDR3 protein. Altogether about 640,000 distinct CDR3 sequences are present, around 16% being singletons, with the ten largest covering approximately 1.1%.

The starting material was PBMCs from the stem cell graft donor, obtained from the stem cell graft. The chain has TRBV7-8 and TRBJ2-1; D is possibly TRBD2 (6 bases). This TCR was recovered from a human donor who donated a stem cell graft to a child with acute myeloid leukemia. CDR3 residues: CASSLRGLSLYNEQFF. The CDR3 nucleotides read TGTGCCAGCAGCTTAAGGGGACTGAGCCTTTACAATGAGCAGTTCTTC.